This T cell receptor (beta chain) is from a study of CD8 T cells in ankylosing spondylitis. Overall study results and limits: Both synovial fluid and blood in reactive arthritis had previously been reported to carry some motif variants.

Trimming removed 4 bases from V and 4 bases from J, with 16 bases in between. The CDR3 has 15 amino acids. CDR1 and CDR2 (germline): KGHDR, SFDVKD. TCRdb reanalysed the 5' RACE reads using MiXCR and keeps one entry per CDR3 protein. The sample has 150,000 to 200,000 distinct CDR3 sequences; 30% to 35% are singletons. About this clonotype itself: Its specificity is not known.

V usage is TRBV24-1 and J usage is TRBJ2-7; possible D gene TRBD1, 5 bases. What was sequenced was synovial fluid, either unsorted or a sorted T cell fraction (not recorded which). The clonotype comes from a male donor with ankylosing spondylitis. The CDR3, as DNA: TGTGCCACCAGTGACTCCCGGACAAGGGGATACGAGCAGTACTTC. Protein: CATSDSRTRGYEQYF.